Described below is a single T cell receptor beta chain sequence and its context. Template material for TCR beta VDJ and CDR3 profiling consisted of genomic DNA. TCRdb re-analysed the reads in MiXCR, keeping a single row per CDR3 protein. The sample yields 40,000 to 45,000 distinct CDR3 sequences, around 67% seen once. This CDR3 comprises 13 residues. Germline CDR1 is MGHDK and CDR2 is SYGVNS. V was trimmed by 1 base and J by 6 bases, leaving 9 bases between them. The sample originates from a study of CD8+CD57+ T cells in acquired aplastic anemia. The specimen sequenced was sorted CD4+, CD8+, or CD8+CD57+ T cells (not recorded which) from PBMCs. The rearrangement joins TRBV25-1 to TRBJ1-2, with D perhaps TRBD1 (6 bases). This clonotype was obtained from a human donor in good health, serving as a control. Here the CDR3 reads CASSELQGNGYTF. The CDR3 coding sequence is TGTGCCAGCAGTGAATTACAGGGCAATGGCTACACCTTC.